Sequencing of this T cell receptor beta chain was carried out in a study of T-cell reconstitution after alpha-beta-depleted transplantation in children. This clonotype was seen a few times. TCRbeta library preparation incorporated unique molecular identifiers. TCRdb re-derived calls from the PCR reads in MiXCR, one entry per CDR3 protein. The sample carries 380,000 or so distinct CDR3 sequences, about an eighth recorded once. Trimming shortened V by 4 bases and J by 5 bases, and 14 bases separated the two germline ends. The CDR3 extends over 14 amino acids. The origin of this receptor is a human donor who donated a stem cell graft to a child with Fanconi anemia. The rearrangement links TRBV12-3 or TRBV12-4 to TRBJ1-1; TRBD1 is a possible D gene (5 bases). The source material was PBMCs, sampled from the stem cell graft. CDR3 protein: CASSSAGRWTEAFF. As DNA, the CDR3 is TGTGCCAGCAGTTCGGCAGGGAGGTGGACTGAAGCTTTCTTT.